The 13 T cell receptor beta chains in this list originate from one sample, sequenced in a study of CD8+ T cells in alopecia areata. Treatment here: oral pan-JAK inhibitor, 5-10 mg twice daily. cDNA serving as the sequencing template came from extracted, reverse transcribed RNA. Data came from immunoSEQ multiplex PCR; TCRdb stores just in-frame clones and leaves some out. Of some 190,000 clones listed, 66% are singletons. The sequences come from CD4+ T cells sorted from blood, collected at roughly week 45, from a patient treated with tofacitinib. The source of these receptors is a human donor with alopecia areata.

The chain recombines TRBV30 with TRBJ1-2; 7 nucleotides match TRBD1. The germline V gene encodes CDR1 GTSNPN and CDR2 SVGIG (reference sequence). The CDR3 consists of 14 residues. V shed 3 bases, J shed 1 base, and the junction held 5 bases outside the gene matches. The CDR3 coding sequence is TGTGCCTGGAGGGGGGACAGTGTTAACTATGGCTACACCTTC. It encodes CAWRGDSVNYGYTF.

The J gene is TRBJ1-1, the V gene TRBV11-3, with D perhaps TRBD1 (5 bases). This CDR3 comprises 15 residues. Germline CDR1 SGHNT, CDR2 YENEEA. V lost 5 bases and J 1 base, leaving 14 bases between the germline ends. CDR3 nucleotide sequence: TGTGCCAGCAGCCCAGACGGGAGGGGGAACACTGAAGCTTTCTTT. Its translation: CASSPDGRGNTEAFF.

Concerning this clone: Other nucleotide sequences from this sample produce the same CDR3. The gene calls are TRBV5-1 and TRBJ2-3; perhaps TRBD1 as D (5 bases). The CDR3 has 14 amino acids. V lost 0 bases and J lost 0, with 5 bases in between. Germline lookup yields CDR1 SGHRS and CDR2 YFSETQ. CDR3 bases: TGCGCCAGCAGCTTGGAGGGGAGCACAGATACGCAGTATTTT. Translated, it gives CASSLEGSTDTQYF.

The rearrangement joins TRBV7-2 to TRBJ1-2; D unresolved. Per germline, CDR1 SGHTA and CDR2 FQGNSA. The CDR3 extends over 16 amino acids. Trimming took 0 bases from V and 4 from J, leaving 15 bases between them. The CDR3 loop reads CASSLAVGGGLYGYTF. As DNA, the CDR3 is TGTGCCAGCAGCTTAGCGGTCGGCGGCGGTCTCTATGGCTACACCTTC.

This clone was seen a handful of times. The chain employs TRBV5-1 and TRBJ2-1; D uncertain. The germline V gene has CDR1 SGHRS and CDR2 YFSETQ. This CDR3 is 13 amino acids long. V lost 0 bases and J lost 12, with 13 bases in between. This CDR3 is CASSLGTDEGQFF. The CDR3 nucleotides read TGCGCCAGCAGCTTGGGGACCGACGAAGGGCAGTTCTTC.

This clone was observed once. The J gene is TRBJ1-2, the V gene TRBV19, with a weak D call TRBD1 (5 bases). This CDR3 is built from 15 residues. Germline V CDR1 and CDR2: LNHDA, SQIVND (reference sequence). V lost 7 bases and J 0 bases, leaving 15 bases between the germline ends. The CDR3 DNA is TGTGCCAGTAACCTTTGGGGCACTTCTAACTATGGCTACACCTTC. This encodes CASNLWGTSNYGYTF.

CDR3: CASTARGSYEQYF. CDR3 DNA sequence: TGTGCCAGCACCGCGAGGGGCTCCTACGAGCAGTACTTC. The chain links TRBV25-1 to TRBJ2-7, with D tentatively TRBD1 or TRBD2 (5 bases each). Germline V gives CDR1 MGHDK, CDR2 SYGVNS. The V and J ends lost 7 bases and 0 bases respectively, with 10 bases between them. The CDR3 extends over 13 amino acids.

The chain recombines TRBV30 with TRBJ1-5; possible D gene TRBD1, 6 bases. The germline V gene has CDR1 GTSNPN and CDR2 SVGIG (reference sequence). The length of the CDR3 is 14 residues. V lost 3 bases and J 2 bases, leaving 11 bases between the germline ends. The CDR3, as DNA: TGTGCCTGGAGCCGGGACACGGGCAATCAGCCCCAGCATTTT. As protein: CAWSRDTGNQPQHF.

This rearrangement joins TRBV7-2 to TRBJ2-1; TRBD2 matches 7 bases. The CDR3 consists of 13 residues. The ends lost 9 bases at V and 6 bases at J; junction bases unmatched: 8. Germline loops: CDR1 SGHTA, CDR2 FQGNSA. The CDR3: CASNSGSPNEQFF. CDR3 nucleotide sequence: TGTGCCAGTAATAGCGGGTCCCCCAATGAGCAGTTCTTC.

This chain links TRBV6-5 with TRBJ2-4, with 8 bases matching TRBD2. Germline assignment: CDR1 MNHEY and CDR2 SVGAGI. V gave up 8 bases and J gave up 9 bases; unmatched junction bases: 9. The CDR3 spans 13 residues. CDR3 sequence (DNA): TGTGCCAGCCTCTCCCCGGGGGGGGGCATTCAGTACTTC. Encoded protein: CASLSPGGGIQYF.

This clone showed up just a few times. V is TRBV11-2 and J is TRBJ1-1; no clear D. Germline V gives CDR1 SGHAT, CDR2 FQNNGV. The V end was cut by 5 bases, the J end by 1 base, with 8 bases between. The CDR3 runs 13 residues. DNA for the CDR3: TGTGCCAGCAGCCTTAGACCGAACACTGAAGCTTTCTTT. This codes for CASSLRPNTEAFF.

This chain uses TRBV6-1 with TRBJ1-6; D gene uncertain. Germline loops: CDR1 MNHNS, CDR2 SASEGT. Trimming took 3 bases from V and 16 from J, leaving 16 bases between them. CDR3 size: 13 residues. The CDR3 nucleotides read TGTGCCAGCAGTGATAATTTGGGCTCCACTCTCCACTTT. Translated: CASSDNLGSTLHF.

The genes are TRBV30 and TRBJ1-1; weak D call: TRBD1 (5 bases). Germline CDR1 is GTSNPN and CDR2 is SVGIG (reference sequence). The CDR3 sequence is 11 residues long. V was shortened by 3 bases and J by 11 bases, with 13 bases between the two germline ends. The CDR3 is CAWSLGVGAFF. The CDR3 nucleotides read TGTGCCTGGAGCCTAGGGGTTGGGGCTTTCTTT.